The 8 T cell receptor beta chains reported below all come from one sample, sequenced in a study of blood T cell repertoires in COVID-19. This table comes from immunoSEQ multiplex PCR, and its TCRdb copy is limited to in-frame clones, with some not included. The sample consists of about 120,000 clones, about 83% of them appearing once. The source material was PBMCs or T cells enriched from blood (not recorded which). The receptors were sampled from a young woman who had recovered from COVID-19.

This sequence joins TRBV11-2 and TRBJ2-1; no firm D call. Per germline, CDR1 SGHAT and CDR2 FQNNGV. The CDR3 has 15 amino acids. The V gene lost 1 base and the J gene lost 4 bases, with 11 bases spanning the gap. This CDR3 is CASSLGAEDYNEQFF. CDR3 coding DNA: TGTGCCAGCAGCTTAGGAGCTGAGGATTACAATGAGCAGTTCTTC.

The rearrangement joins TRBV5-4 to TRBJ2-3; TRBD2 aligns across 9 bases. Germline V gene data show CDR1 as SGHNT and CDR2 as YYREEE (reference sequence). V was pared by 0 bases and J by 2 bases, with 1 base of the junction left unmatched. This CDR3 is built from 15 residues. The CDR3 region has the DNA TGTGCCAGCAGCTTGGGACTAGCGGTCACAGATACGCAGTATTTT. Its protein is CASSLGLAVTDTQYF.

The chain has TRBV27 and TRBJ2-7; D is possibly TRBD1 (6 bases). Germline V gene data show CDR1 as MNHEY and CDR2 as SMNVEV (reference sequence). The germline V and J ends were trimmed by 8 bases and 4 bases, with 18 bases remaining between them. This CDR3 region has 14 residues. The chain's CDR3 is CASASPGTTYEQYF. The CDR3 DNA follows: TGTGCCAGCGCCTCCCCCGGGACAACTTACGAGCAGTACTTC.

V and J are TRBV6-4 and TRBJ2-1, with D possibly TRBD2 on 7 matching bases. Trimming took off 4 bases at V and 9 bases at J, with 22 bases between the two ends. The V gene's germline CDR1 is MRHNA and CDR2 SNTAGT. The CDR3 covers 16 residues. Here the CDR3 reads CASSVDQGWGGGEQFF. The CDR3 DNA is TGTGCCAGCAGTGTGGACCAGGGGTGGGGAGGGGGTGAGCAGTTCTTC.

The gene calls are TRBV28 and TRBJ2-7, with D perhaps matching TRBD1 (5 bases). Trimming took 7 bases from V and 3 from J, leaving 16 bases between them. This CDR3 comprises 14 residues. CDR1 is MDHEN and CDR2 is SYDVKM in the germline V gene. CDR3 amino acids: CASTPSRALYEQYF. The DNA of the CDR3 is TGTGCCAGCACCCCAAGCAGGGCCCTCTACGAGCAGTACTTC.

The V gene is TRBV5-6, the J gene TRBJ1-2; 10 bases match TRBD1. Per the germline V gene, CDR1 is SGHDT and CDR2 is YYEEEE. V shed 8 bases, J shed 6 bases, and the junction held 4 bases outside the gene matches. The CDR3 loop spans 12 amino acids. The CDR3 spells CASKDRGDGYTF. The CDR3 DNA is TGTGCCAGTAAGGACAGGGGGGATGGCTACACCTTC.

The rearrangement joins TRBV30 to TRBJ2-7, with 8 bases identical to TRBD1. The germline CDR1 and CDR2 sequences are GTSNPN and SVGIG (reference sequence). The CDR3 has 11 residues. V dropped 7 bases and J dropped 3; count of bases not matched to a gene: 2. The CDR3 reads CASGQGYEQYF. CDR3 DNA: TGTGCCTCAGGACAGGGCTACGAGCAGTACTTC.

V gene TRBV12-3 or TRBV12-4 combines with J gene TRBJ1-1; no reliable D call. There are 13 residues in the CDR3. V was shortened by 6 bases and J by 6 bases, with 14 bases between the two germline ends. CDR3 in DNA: TGTGCCAGCAGGGACTTAAGGAGCCCTGAAGCTTTCTTT. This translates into CASRDLRSPEAFF.